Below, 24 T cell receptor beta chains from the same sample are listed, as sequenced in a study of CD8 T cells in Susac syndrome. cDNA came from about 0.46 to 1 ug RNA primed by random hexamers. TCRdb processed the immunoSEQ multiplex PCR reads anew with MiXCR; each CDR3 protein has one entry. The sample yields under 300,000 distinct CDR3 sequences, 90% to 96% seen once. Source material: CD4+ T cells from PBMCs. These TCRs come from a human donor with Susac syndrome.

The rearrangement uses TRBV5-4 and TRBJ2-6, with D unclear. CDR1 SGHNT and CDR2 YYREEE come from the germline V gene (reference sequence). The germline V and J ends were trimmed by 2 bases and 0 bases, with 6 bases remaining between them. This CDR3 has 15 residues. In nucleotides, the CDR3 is TGTGCCAGCAGCTTAAAAGACTCTGGGGCCAACGTCCTGACTTTC. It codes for CASSLKDSGANVLTF. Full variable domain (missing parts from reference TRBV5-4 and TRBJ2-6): ETGVTQSPTHLIKTRGQQVTLRCSSQSGHNTVSWYQQALGQGPQFIFQYYREEENGRGNFPPRFSGLQFPNYSSELNVNALELDDSALYLCASSLKDSGANVLTFGAGSRLTVL.

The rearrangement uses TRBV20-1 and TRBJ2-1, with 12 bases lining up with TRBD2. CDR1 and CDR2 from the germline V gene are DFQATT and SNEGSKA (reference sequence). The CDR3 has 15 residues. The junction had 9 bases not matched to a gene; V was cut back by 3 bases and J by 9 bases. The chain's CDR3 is CSASPTSGRWGEQFF. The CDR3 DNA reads TGCAGTGCTAGTCCGACTAGCGGGAGATGGGGTGAGCAGTTCTTC.

CDR3 amino acids: CASSFLQYNEQFF. The CDR3 nucleotides read TGTGCCAGCAGCTTTTTACAGTACAATGAGCAGTTCTTC. The V gene is TRBV11-2, the J gene TRBJ2-1; D gene uncertain. The CDR3 covers 13 residues. V lost 3 bases and J 4 bases, leaving 7 bases between the germline ends. Germline lookup yields CDR1 SGHAT and CDR2 FQNNGV.

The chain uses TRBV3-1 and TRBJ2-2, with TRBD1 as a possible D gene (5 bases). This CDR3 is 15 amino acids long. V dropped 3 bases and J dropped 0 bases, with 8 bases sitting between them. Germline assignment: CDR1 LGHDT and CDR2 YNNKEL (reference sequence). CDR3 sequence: CASSQDNSNTGELFF. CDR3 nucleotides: TGTGCCAGCAGCCAGGACAACTCGAACACCGGGGAGCTGTTTTTT.

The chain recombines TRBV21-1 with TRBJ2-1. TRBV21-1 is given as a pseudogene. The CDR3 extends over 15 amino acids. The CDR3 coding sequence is TGTGCCAGCAGCAACAGGACGAGCTCCTACAATGAGCAGTTCTTC. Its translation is CASSNRTSSYNEQFF.

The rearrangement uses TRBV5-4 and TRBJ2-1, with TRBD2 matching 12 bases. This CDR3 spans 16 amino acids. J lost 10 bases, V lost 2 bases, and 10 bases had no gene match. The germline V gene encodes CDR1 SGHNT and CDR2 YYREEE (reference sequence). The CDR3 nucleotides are TGTGCCAGCAGCTTCTTACTAGCGGGAGGAGTCACGGAGCAGTTCTTC. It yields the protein CASSFLLAGGVTEQFF.

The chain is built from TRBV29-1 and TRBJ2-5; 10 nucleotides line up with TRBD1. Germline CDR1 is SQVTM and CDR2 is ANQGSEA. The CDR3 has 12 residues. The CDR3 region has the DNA TGCAGTCATGACAGGGGGCCAGGGACCCAGTACTTC. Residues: CSHDRGPGTQYF.

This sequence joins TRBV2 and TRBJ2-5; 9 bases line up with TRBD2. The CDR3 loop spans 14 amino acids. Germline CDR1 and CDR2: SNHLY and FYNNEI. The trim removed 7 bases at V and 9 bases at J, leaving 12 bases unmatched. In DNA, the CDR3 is TGTGCCAGCACCCCCGCGGGGGGGGGTTGGGCCCAGTACTTC. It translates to CASTPAGGGWAQYF.

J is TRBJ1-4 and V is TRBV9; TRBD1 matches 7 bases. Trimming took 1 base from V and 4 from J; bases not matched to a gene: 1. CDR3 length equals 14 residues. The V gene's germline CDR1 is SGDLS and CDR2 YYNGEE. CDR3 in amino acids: CASSVRDSNEKLFF. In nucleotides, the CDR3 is TGTGCCAGCAGCGTACGGGACAGTAATGAAAAACTGTTTTTT. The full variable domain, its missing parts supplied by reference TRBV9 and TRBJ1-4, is DSGVTQTPKHLITATGQRVTLRCSPRSGDLSVYWYQQSLDQGLQFLIQYYNGEERAKGNILERFSAQQFPDLHSELNLSSLELGDSALYFCASSVRDSNEKLFFGSGTQLSVL.

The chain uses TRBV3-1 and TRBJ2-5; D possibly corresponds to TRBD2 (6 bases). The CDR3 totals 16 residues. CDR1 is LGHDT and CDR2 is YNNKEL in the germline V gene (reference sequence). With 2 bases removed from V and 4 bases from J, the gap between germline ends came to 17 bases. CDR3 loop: CASSQYGEGRGETQYF. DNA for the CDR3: TGTGCCAGCAGCCAATACGGCGAGGGGCGGGGAGAGACCCAGTACTTC.

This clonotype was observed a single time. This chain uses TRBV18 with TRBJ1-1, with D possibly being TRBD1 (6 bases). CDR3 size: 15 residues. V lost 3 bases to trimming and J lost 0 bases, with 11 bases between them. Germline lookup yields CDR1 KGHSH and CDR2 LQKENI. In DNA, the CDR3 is TGTGCCAGCTCACCGCCAGGGGTGGTGAACACTGAAGCTTTCTTT. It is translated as CASSPPGVVNTEAFF.

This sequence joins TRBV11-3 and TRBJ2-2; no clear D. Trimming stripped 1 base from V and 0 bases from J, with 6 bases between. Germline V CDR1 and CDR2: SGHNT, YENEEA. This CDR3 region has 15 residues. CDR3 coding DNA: TGTGCCAGCAGCTTAGCGGAGCCGAACACCGGGGAGCTGTTTTTT. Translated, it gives CASSLAEPNTGELFF.

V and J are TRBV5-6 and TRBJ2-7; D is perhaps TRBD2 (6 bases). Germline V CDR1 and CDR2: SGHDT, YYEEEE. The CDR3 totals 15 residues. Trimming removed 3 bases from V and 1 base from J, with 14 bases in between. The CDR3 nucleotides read TGTGCCAGCAGCTCGAGGGGAGGCTTATCCTACGAGCAGTACTTC. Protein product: CASSSRGGLSYEQYF.

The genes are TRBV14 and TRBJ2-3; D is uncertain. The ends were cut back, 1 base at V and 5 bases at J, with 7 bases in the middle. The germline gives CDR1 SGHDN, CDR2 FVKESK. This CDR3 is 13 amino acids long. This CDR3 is CASSQVTRDTQYF. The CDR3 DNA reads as TGTGCCAGCAGCCAAGTTACCAGAGATACGCAGTATTTT.

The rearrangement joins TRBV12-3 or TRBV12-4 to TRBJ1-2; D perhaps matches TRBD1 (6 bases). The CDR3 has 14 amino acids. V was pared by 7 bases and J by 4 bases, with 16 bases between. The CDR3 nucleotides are TGTGCCAGCACCCCCGGGACAACCTCCTATGGCTACACCTTC. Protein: CASTPGTTSYGYTF.

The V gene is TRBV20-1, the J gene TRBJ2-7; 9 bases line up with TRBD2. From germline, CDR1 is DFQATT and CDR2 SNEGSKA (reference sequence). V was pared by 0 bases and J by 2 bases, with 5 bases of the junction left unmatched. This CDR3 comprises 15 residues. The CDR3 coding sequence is TGCAGTGCTAGAGATCGGGCGGGAGGGCCCTACGAGCAGTACTTC. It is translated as CSARDRAGGPYEQYF.

The CDR3 region has the DNA TGCAGCGGCGCTGTAGCCCCCCTAGGGACCCAGTACTTC. This gives the protein CSGAVAPLGTQYF. This chain uses TRBV29-1 with TRBJ2-5; the D is unclear. Trimming took off 7 bases at V and 7 bases at J, with 19 bases between the two ends. This CDR3 has 13 residues. Looked up from germline, CDR1 is SQVTM and CDR2 is ANQGSEA.

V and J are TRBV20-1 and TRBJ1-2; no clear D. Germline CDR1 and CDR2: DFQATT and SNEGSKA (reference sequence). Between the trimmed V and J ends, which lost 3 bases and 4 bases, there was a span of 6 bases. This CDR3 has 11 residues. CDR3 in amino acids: CSASPSYGYTF. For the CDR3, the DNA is TGCAGTGCTAGTCCCAGCTATGGCTACACCTTC.

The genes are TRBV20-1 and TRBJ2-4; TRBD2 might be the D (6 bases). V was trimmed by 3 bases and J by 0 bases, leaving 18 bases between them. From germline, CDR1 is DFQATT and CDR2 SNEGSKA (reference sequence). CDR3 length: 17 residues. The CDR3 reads CSASEGGVLLAKNIQYF. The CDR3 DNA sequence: TGCAGTGCTAGTGAAGGAGGGGTCCTACTAGCCAAAAACATTCAGTACTTC.

CDR3 nucleotides: TGTGCCTTCAAATACAATGAGCAGTTCTTC. Amino acid sequence: CAFKYNEQFF. The V and J genes are TRBV30 and TRBJ2-1; D remains unclear. The germline V and J ends were trimmed by 7 bases and 4 bases, with 5 bases remaining between them. This CDR3 is built from 10 residues. Germline lookup yields CDR1 GTSNPN and CDR2 SVGIG (reference sequence).

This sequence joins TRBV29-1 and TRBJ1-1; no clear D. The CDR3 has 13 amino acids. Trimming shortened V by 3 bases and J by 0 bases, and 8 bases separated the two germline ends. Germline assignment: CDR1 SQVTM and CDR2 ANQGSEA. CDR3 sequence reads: CSVERALNTEAFF. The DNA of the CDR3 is TGCAGCGTTGAGAGGGCGCTGAACACTGAAGCTTTCTTT. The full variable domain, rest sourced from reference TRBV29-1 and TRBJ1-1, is SAVISQKPSRDICQRGTSLTIQCQVDSQVTMMFWYRQQPGQSLTLIATANQGSEATYESGFVIDKFPISRPNLTFSTLTVSNMSPEDSSIYLCSVERALNTEAFFGQGTRLTVV.

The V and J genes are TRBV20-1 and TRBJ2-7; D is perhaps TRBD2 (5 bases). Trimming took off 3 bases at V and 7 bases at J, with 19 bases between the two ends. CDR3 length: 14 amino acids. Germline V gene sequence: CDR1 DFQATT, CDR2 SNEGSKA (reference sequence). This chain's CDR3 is CSASPTGLRQEQYF. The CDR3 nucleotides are TGCAGTGCTAGTCCCACCGGACTCCGACAAGAGCAGTACTTC.

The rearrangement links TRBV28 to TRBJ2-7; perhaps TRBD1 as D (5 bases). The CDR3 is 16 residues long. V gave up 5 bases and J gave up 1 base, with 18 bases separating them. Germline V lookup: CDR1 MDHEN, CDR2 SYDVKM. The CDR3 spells CASSPETASVSYEQYF. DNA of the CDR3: TGTGCCAGCAGTCCAGAGACAGCCTCCGTTTCCTACGAGCAGTACTTC.

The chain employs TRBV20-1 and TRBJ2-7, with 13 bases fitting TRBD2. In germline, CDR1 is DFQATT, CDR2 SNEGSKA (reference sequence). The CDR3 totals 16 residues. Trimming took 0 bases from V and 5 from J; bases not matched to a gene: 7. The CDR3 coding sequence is TGCAGTGCTAGAGATCCCGGGACTAGCGGGATCAACGAGCAGTACTTC. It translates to CSARDPGTSGINEQYF.